Detailed here is one TCR beta chain. Antigen specificity is unknown. This entry belongs to a study of T cell responses to AZD1222 COVID-19 vaccine. Measured with immunoSEQ multiplex PCR; TCRdb has only the in-frame clones, and not every one. In the table there are more than 95,000 clones, 89% of which are singletons. Study-wide results and caveats: White British people made up most donors, females outnumbered males, and clonal diversity was possibly underestimated. Repertoire collection took place solely once the T cell response had peaked. Among spike-specific TCRs, nearly half reportedly target unmutated variant regions. The study found Spike-specific TCR breadth and depth rose after two AZD1222 doses.

The sequenced sample was peripheral blood, obtained on day 0 of AZD1222 vaccination. This receptor was obtained from an adult in good health.

CDR3 in amino acids: CATSTMGGEDTQYF. The DNA of the CDR3 is TGTGCCACCTCTACGATGGGGGGCGAAGATACGCAGTATTTT. The rearrangement joins TRBV27 to TRBJ2-3; D possibly matches TRBD1 or TRBD2 (6 bases each). Deletions cut 10 bases from V and 5 bases from J, with 19 bases between. CDR3 length equals 14 residues. Germline values: CDR1 MNHEY, CDR2 SMNVEV (reference sequence).